This T cell receptor beta chain stems from a study of T cells in Graves' hyperthyroidism and ophthalmopathy. This CDR3 is 14 amino acids long. Germline assignment: CDR1 MNHNS and CDR2 SASEGT. The diagnostic basis comprised clinical symptoms, serum thyroxine and TRAb, thyroid ultrasound and orbital computed tomography. Broader study findings: Ophthalmopathy was predicted by the model a median of roughly 6.7 months ahead of onset.

The CDR3 regions of TCR beta were amplified from RNA transcripts. First-round RT-PCR of the TCR CDR3 relied on the HTBI primer set. A single record per CDR3 protein comes from TCRdb applying MiXCR to the multiplex PCR reads. The sample contains fewer than 350,000 distinct CDR3 sequences, around 18% of which appear only once. This clonotype has ten or more counts. The antigen remains undetermined. An end of the junction does not agree with germline; a read error may underlie this. The receptor's source is a woman between 40 and 55 years old with Graves' ophthalmopathy. V is TRBV6-1 and J is TRBJ2-7, with 8 nucleotides matching TRBD2. Input material: blood. The CDR3 DNA reads as TGTGCCGGCAGTGTGAACGGGAGGGCCCAAGAGCAGTACTTC. Translation gives CAGSVNGRAQEQYF.